Shown below are 10 T cell receptor beta chains from a single sample sequenced in a study of T cells after yellow fever vaccination. TCRdb passed the 5' RACE reads through MiXCR, listing each CDR3 protein once. The sample records about 510,000 distinct CDR3 sequences, 20% to 25% being singletons. The sample was PBMCs, taken approximately 22 days after the first yellow fever vaccination. Receptors originate from a man between 18 and 29 years old who received the YFV17D yellow fever vaccine.

There are many counts of this clonotype. The DNA for the CDR3 is TGTGCCATCAGTGAGGGGACAGGGGGATTGGAGACCCAGTACTTC. Its protein product is CAISEGTGGLETQYF. The chain has TRBV10-3 and TRBJ2-5; TRBD1 agrees at 11 bases. V gave up 2 bases and J gave up 5 bases; unmatched junction bases: 4. The CDR3 sequence is 15 residues long. Germline V gives CDR1 ENHRY, CDR2 SYGVKD.

There are a few counts of this clonotype. The chain is built from TRBV12-3 or TRBV12-4 and TRBJ2-5; 14 bases map to TRBD2. This CDR3 contains 15 residues. After removal of 4 bases from V and 4 bases from J, the junction contained 2 bases not matched to a gene. The CDR3: CASSYGLAGGETQYF. DNA of the CDR3: TGTGCCAGCAGTTACGGACTAGCGGGGGGAGAGACCCAGTACTTC.

The CDR3 nucleotides are TGTGCCAGCAGTTACTCACCCTATACAGGGGGATATGCAACTAATGAAAAACTGTTTTTT. Protein product: CASSYSPYTGGYATNEKLFF. The gene calls are TRBV6-2 or TRBV6-3 and TRBJ1-4; 8 nucleotides align to TRBD1. The germline V gene encodes CDR1 MNHEY and CDR2 SVGEGT. Unmatched junction bases numbered 12, after V lost 0 bases and J lost 0 bases. CDR3 length: 20 residues.

This chain links TRBV7-2 with TRBJ1-1; D not resolved. Germline V gives CDR1 SGHTA, CDR2 FQGNSA. V was clipped by 2 bases and J by 9 bases, with 10 bases between them. The CDR3 has 12 residues. This CDR3 reads CASSLSRYKAFF. As DNA, the CDR3 is TGTGCCAGCAGCTTATCCCGGTACAAAGCTTTCTTT. Full variable domain (missing parts from reference TRBV7-2 and TRBJ1-1): GAGVSQSPSNKVTEKGKDVELRCDPISGHTALYWYRQSLGQGLEFLIYFQGNSAPDKSGLPSDRFSAERTGGSVSTLTIQRTQQEDSAVYLCASSLSRYKAFFGQGTRLTVV.

The chain has TRBV18 and TRBJ2-7; TRBD1 is a possible D gene (5 bases). The CDR3 length is 20 residues. The V gene lost 5 bases and the J gene lost 0 bases, with 29 bases spanning the gap. Germline-derived CDR1 and CDR2 are KGHSH and LQKENI. The CDR3 loop is CASSGPGKPQGSPSSYEQYF. The CDR3 coding sequence is TGTGCCAGCTCAGGACCAGGGAAACCCCAAGGTAGTCCGAGCTCCTACGAGCAGTACTTC.

This clonotype was seen only a few times. The chain is built from TRBV6-5 and TRBJ1-3; D is unclear. V lost 4 bases to trimming and J lost 2 bases, with 9 bases between them. The CDR3 sequence is 14 residues long. Germline V gene sequence: CDR1 MNHEY, CDR2 SVGAGI. CDR3 in amino acids: CASSWVAAGNTIYF. The CDR3 bases are TGTGCCAGCAGTTGGGTAGCGGCTGGAAACACCATATATTTT.

The V and J genes are TRBV12-3 or TRBV12-4 and TRBJ2-2; 7 positions agree with TRBD1. The CDR3 is made up of 14 amino acids. The V segment lost 5 bases and the J segment 6 bases; nucleotides outside the gene matches: 6. CDR3 nucleotides: TGTGCCAGCAGTCCGACAGGGTCCGCCGGGGAGCTGTTTTTT. It is translated as CASSPTGSAGELFF.

In this sample, this clonotype turned up a few times. The chain employs TRBV10-2 and TRBJ2-2; D is possibly TRBD2 (5 bases). The V end was cut by 8 bases, the J end by 1 base, with 14 bases between. Germline V gene sequence: CDR1 WSHSY, CDR2 SAAADI. The CDR3 has 15 residues. CDR3 in amino acids: CASLGLLKNTGELFF. For the CDR3, the DNA is TGCGCCAGCTTAGGACTCCTTAAGAACACCGGGGAGCTGTTTTTT.

This clonotype has more than one count but fewer than ten. The chain couples TRBV5-1 to TRBJ2-3, with TRBD2 as a possible D gene (7 bases). Germline V CDR1 and CDR2: SGHRS, YFSETQ. The CDR3 is 15 residues long. Trimming cost V 2 bases and J 7 bases, with 17 bases left between them. This chain's CDR3 is CASSFYGGPKNTQYF. In nucleotides, the CDR3 is TGCGCCAGCAGCTTCTACGGGGGGCCCAAAAATACGCAGTATTTT.

This clonotype has just a few counts. The rearrangement joins TRBV10-3 to TRBJ1-5, with D hard to call. The V gene's germline CDR1 is ENHRY and CDR2 SYGVKD. The CDR3 has 11 amino acids. Trimming took 9 bases from V and 6 from J, leaving 9 bases between them. The CDR3 protein is CAILKGQPQHF. The CDR3 DNA reads as TGTGCCATTCTAAAAGGTCAGCCCCAGCATTTT.